A single sample gave rise to the 27 T cell receptor beta chains below, sequenced in a study of cytomegalovirus exposure and HLA in healthy donors. The PCR made use of 60 Vbeta and 13 Jbeta primers. Measured with immunoSEQ multiplex PCR; TCRdb has only the in-frame clones, and not every one. This sample has hundreds of thousands of clones; around 80% occur once, and the top ten carry approximately 0.71%. The sequenced sample consisted of PBMCs. These receptors originate from a boy younger than 10 in good health and CMV-seronegative.

The chain uses TRBV6-4 and TRBJ2-5, with TRBD2 identical over 8 bases. CDR1 and CDR2 (germline): MRHNA, SNTAGT. V lost 2 bases, J lost 6 bases, and 17 bases stayed unmatched. The CDR3 length is 18 residues. The CDR3 is CASSDPSGGATFKKTQYF. CDR3 DNA sequence: TGTGCCAGCAGTGACCCGAGCGGGGGAGCCACCTTCAAAAAGACCCAGTACTTC.

A single count supports this clone. J is TRBJ2-1 and V is TRBV6-5; 11 nucleotides align to TRBD2. Germline values: CDR1 MNHEY, CDR2 SVGAGI. The trim removed 5 bases at V and 7 bases at J, leaving 4 bases unmatched. The CDR3 runs to 14 residues. CDR3 loop: CASSLAGGGNEQFF. CDR3 DNA sequence: TGTGCCAGCAGTCTAGCGGGAGGCGGGAATGAGCAGTTCTTC.

The chain uses TRBV4-1 and TRBJ1-2, with 10 bases identical to TRBD1. V lost 0 bases to trimming and J lost 6 bases; unmatched junction nucleotides: 7. The CDR3 sequence is 16 residues long. Germline assignment: CDR1 MGHRA and CDR2 YSYEKL. The CDR3 DNA is TGCGCCAGCAGCCAAGATCTAGGACAGGGGGGGAATGGCTACACCTTC. It is translated as CASSQDLGQGGNGYTF.

This rearrangement joins TRBV30 to TRBJ1-2, with TRBD1 identical over 9 bases. The CDR3 consists of 14 residues. CDR1 and CDR2 (germline): GTSNPN, SVGIG (reference sequence). Unmatched junction bases numbered 6, after V lost 3 bases and J lost 4 bases. CDR3 residues: CAWSWTGEGYGYTF. DNA of the CDR3: TGTGCCTGGAGCTGGACAGGGGAGGGCTATGGCTACACCTTC.

In regard to this clone: The same CDR3 arises from other DNA sequences in this sample as well. The rearrangement links TRBV2 to TRBJ2-2, with 7 bases lining up with TRBD2. V dropped 6 bases and J dropped 3; count of bases not matched to a gene: 10. The CDR3 contains 16 residues. Germline V gene data show CDR1 as SNHLY and CDR2 as FYNNEI. The CDR3 reads CASRPLVGGYTGELFF. CDR3 DNA: TGTGCCAGCAGACCCCTGGTGGGAGGGTACACCGGGGAGCTGTTTTTT.

The rearrangement uses TRBV5-1 and TRBJ2-1; maybe TRBD2 (5 bases). In germline, CDR1 is SGHRS, CDR2 YFSETQ. Trimming left V 2 bases short and J 4 bases short, with 16 bases between. The CDR3 totals 16 residues. The CDR3 is CASSFPSGPLYNEQFF. The CDR3, as DNA: TGCGCCAGCAGCTTCCCCAGCGGACCTCTTTACAATGAGCAGTTCTTC.

The chain uses TRBV30 and TRBJ2-3; TRBD2 aligns across 13 bases. The germline CDR1 and CDR2 sequences are GTSNPN and SVGIG (reference sequence). The CDR3 contains 14 residues. Trimming took 8 bases from V and 3 from J; bases not matched to a gene: 5. DNA for the CDR3: TGTGCCACAGGGACTAGCGGGAATACAGATACGCAGTATTTT. Translating gives CATGTSGNTDTQYF. Using reference TRBV30 and TRBJ2-3 for the parts outside the CDR3, the full variable domain is SQTIHQWPATLVQPVGSPLSLECTVEGTSNPNLYWYRQAAGRGLQLLFYSVGIGQISSEVPQNLSASRPQDRQFILSSKKLLLSDSGFYLCATGTSGNTDTQYFGPGTRLTVL.

The chain joins TRBV9 to TRBJ1-4; no clear D gene. The CDR3 consists of 15 residues. Trimming removed 2 bases from V and 8 bases from J, with 16 bases in between. Germline values: CDR1 SGDLS, CDR2 YYNGEE. The CDR3 here is CASSVEGRGREKLFF. CDR3 bases: TGTGCCAGCAGCGTTGAAGGGAGAGGAAGGGAAAAACTGTTTTTT.

CDR3 amino acids: CASSQKIRGNTEAFF. The CDR3 DNA follows: TGCGCCAGCAGCCAAAAAATTCGGGGGAACACTGAAGCTTTCTTT. The chain employs TRBV4-1 and TRBJ1-1; D remains unclear. The germline V and J ends were trimmed by 2 bases and 1 base, with 11 bases remaining between them. The CDR3 consists of 15 residues. Looked up from germline, CDR1 is MGHRA and CDR2 is YSYEKL.

The chain couples TRBV6-6 to TRBJ2-7; 8 bases align to TRBD1. Germline V gives CDR1 MNHNY, CDR2 SVGAGI (reference sequence). V trimming: 4 bases; J trimming: 1 base; junction bases outside the gene matches: 3. CDR3 length: 14 residues. CDR3 in amino acids: CASSSRDRSYEQYF. CDR3 DNA sequence: TGTGCCAGCAGTTCCCGGGACAGGTCCTACGAGCAGTACTTC.

The V and J genes are TRBV6-5 and TRBJ2-1; 9 bases are shared with TRBD1. There are 15 residues in the CDR3. The J segment lost 7 bases and the V segment lost 6 bases, leaving 10 bases of the junction unmatched. CDR1 is MNHEY, CDR2 SVGAGI, per germline. As DNA, the CDR3 is TGTGCCAGCAGACCCGGACAGGGGTTGGGGAATGAGCAGTTCTTC. As protein: CASRPGQGLGNEQFF.

The chain recombines TRBV4-1 with TRBJ2-7, with 10 bases aligning to TRBD1. After removal of 6 bases from V and 4 bases from J, the junction contained 6 bases not matched to a gene. The germline V gene has CDR1 MGHRA and CDR2 YSYEKL. This CDR3 region has 14 residues. CDR3 loop: CASSSGTGAYEQYF. The CDR3 region has the DNA TGCGCCAGCAGTTCCGGGACAGGGGCGTACGAGCAGTACTTC.

This clone has more than one count but fewer than ten. The genes are TRBV4-1 and TRBJ2-7, with 10 bases that match TRBD1. V lost 1 base, J lost 4 bases, and 1 base stayed unmatched. Looked up from germline, CDR1 is MGHRA and CDR2 is YSYEKL. The CDR3 is made up of 14 amino acids. CDR3 amino acids: CASSQGQGAYEQYF. CDR3 in DNA: TGCGCCAGCAGCCAAGGACAGGGGGCGTACGAGCAGTACTTC.

The genes are TRBV2 and TRBJ1-6; D gene unclear. CDR3 length: 13 residues. V was pared by 7 bases and J by 13 bases, with 17 bases between. Germline V gives CDR1 SNHLY, CDR2 FYNNEI. The CDR3 sequence: CASTYTGVWPLHF. CDR3 sequence (DNA): TGTGCCAGCACTTACACCGGAGTTTGGCCCCTCCACTTT.

The chain is built from TRBV10-3 and TRBJ2-3, with 9 bases fitting TRBD2. Looked up from germline, CDR1 is ENHRY and CDR2 is SYGVKD. The CDR3 sequence is 15 residues long. With 8 bases clipped from V and 4 bases from J, the junction kept 10 bases outside the gene matches. The CDR3 region is CAIWGAGGPPDTQYF. CDR3 nucleotide sequence: TGTGCCATCTGGGGGGCGGGGGGGCCGCCAGATACGCAGTATTTT.

This clone was counted only a few times. The chain recombines TRBV2 with TRBJ1-1; 8 nucleotides match TRBD1. The germline V gene encodes CDR1 SNHLY and CDR2 FYNNEI. The junction had 5 bases not matched to a gene; V was cut back by 4 bases and J by 4 bases. The CDR3 has 14 amino acids. DNA for the CDR3: TGTGCCAGCAGTGGGACAGGGAAACCCACTGAAGCTTTCTTT. Its protein product is CASSGTGKPTEAFF.

The rearrangement joins TRBV29-1 to TRBJ2-7; 10 bases fit TRBD2. The V gene's germline CDR1 is SQVTM and CDR2 ANQGSEA. With 2 bases clipped from V and 1 base from J, the junction kept 5 bases outside the gene matches. CDR3 length: 15 amino acids. The CDR3 here is CSVERVAGGSYEQYF. As DNA, the CDR3 is TGCAGCGTTGAAAGAGTAGCGGGGGGTTCCTACGAGCAGTACTTC.

The V call is TRBV9, the J call TRBJ2-5; D might be TRBD1 (6 bases). The CDR3 extends over 14 amino acids. Trimming took 3 bases from V and 1 from J, leaving 10 bases between them. Germline V gene sequence: CDR1 SGDLS, CDR2 YYNGEE. CDR3 in DNA: TGTGCCAGCAGCGGGGGGCACTCCCAAGAGACCCAGTACTTC. This codes for CASSGGHSQETQYF.

The V call is TRBV9, the J call TRBJ1-1; D uncertain. This CDR3 comprises 12 residues. CDR1 and CDR2 from the germline V gene are SGDLS and YYNGEE. The V end lost 3 bases, the J end lost 6 bases, and 9 bases lay between the germline ends. The CDR3 region has the DNA TGTGCCAGCAGCGGACTAAGGGCTGAAGCTTTCTTT. As protein: CASSGLRAEAFF.

The chain recombines TRBV5-1 with TRBJ1-5, with 9 bases that match TRBD1. The germline V gene encodes CDR1 SGHRS and CDR2 YFSETQ. This CDR3 has 15 residues. J was trimmed by 4 bases and V by 4 bases; bases with no gene match: 6. CDR3 nucleotides: TGCGCCAGCAGCGGGGGACAGGGAATTAATCAGCCCCAGCATTTT. Translated: CASSGGQGINQPQHF. Filled out from reference TRBV5-1 and TRBJ1-5, the complete variable domain reads KAGVTQTPRYLIKTRGQQVTLSCSPISGHRSVSWYQQTPGQGLQFLFEYFSETQRNKGNFPGRFSGRQFSNSRSEMNVSTLELGDSALYLCASSGGQGINQPQHFGDGTRLSIL.

Concerning this clone: At one of its ends the junction is not consistent with the germline gene, which may arise from a read error. The V call is TRBV6-5, the J call TRBJ1-2, with D perhaps TRBD1 (6 bases). The germline V gene has CDR1 MNHEY and CDR2 SVGAGI. This CDR3 is built from 14 residues. CDR3 amino acids: CASSQNTGNYGYPF. In nucleotides, the CDR3 is TGTGCCAGCAGCCAGAATACAGGGAACTATGGCTACCCCTTC.

A remark on this clone: An end of the junction does not agree with germline; a read error may underlie this. The rearrangement uses TRBV7-7 and TRBJ1-5; 8 bases are shared with TRBD1. The V gene's germline CDR1 is SSHAT and CDR2 FNYEAQ (reference sequence). CDR3 length: 14 residues. CDR3 DNA: TGTGCTAGCAGCCACGACAGGGGATGTCAGCCCCAGCATTTT. As protein: CASSHDRGCQPQHF.

This clone was counted many times. The rearrangement joins TRBV10-3 to TRBJ2-1; a weak D match, TRBD2 (7 bases). With 8 bases removed from V and 3 bases from J, the gap between germline ends came to 11 bases. From germline, CDR1 is ENHRY and CDR2 SYGVKD. This CDR3 has 13 residues. This chain's CDR3 is CAIRGANYNEQFF. CDR3 DNA: TGTGCCATCCGGGGGGCCAACTACAATGAGCAGTTCTTC.

The rearrangement links TRBV5-4 to TRBJ1-6; no clear D. This CDR3 region has 16 residues. Per the germline V gene, CDR1 is SGHNT and CDR2 is YYREEE (reference sequence). V shed 4 bases and J shed 0 bases, with 11 bases lying between them. The CDR3 is CASSLGGSSYNSPLHF. The CDR3 DNA follows: TGTGCCAGCAGCCTAGGAGGGAGCTCCTATAATTCACCCCTCCACTTT.

The J gene is TRBJ2-5, the V gene TRBV11-1, with no clear D. Per the germline V gene, CDR1 is SGHAT and CDR2 is FQDESV (reference sequence). Trimming removed 3 bases at V and 4 bases at J, with 15 bases between. The CDR3 length is 15 residues. CDR3 nucleotide sequence: TGTGCCAGCAGCTTTCCCCCCGCGCCCCCAGAGACCCAGTACTTC. Protein sequence: CASSFPPAPPETQYF.

In DNA form, the CDR3 reads TGTGCCAGCAGCGTCGACGGGGGTCTACAGCCCCAGCATTTT. Translation gives CASSVDGGLQPQHF. The chain couples TRBV9 to TRBJ1-5, with D maybe TRBD1 (5 bases). Germline-derived CDR1 and CDR2 are SGDLS and YYNGEE. The CDR3 runs to 14 residues. V was trimmed by 2 bases and J by 7 bases, leaving 13 bases between them.

The V call is TRBV5-1, the J call TRBJ2-3; D remains ambiguous. Germline CDR1 and CDR2: SGHRS and YFSETQ. V lost 0 bases, J lost 5 bases, and 10 bases lay in between. The CDR3 covers 14 residues. The CDR3 spells CASSLAWRGDTQYF. The CDR3 region has the DNA TGCGCCAGCAGCTTGGCCTGGCGAGGAGATACGCAGTATTTT.